Presented here are 6 T cell receptor beta chains from one specimen sequenced in a study of shared clonotypes between healthy human individuals. Profiled with immunoSEQ multiplex PCR; TCRdb holds only in-frame clones, not every one. The table lists some 630,000 clones, 95% to 96% of them singletons. CD45RO-negative, CCR7-selected cells formed the naive CD8 fraction, which excluded terminally differentiated effector memory CD45RA+ cells. The sample taken for sequencing was naive CD8+ T cells sorted from blood. The receptors were gathered from a woman younger than 45 in good health.

The chain joins TRBV2 to TRBJ1-6; 7 nucleotides agree with TRBD1. The CDR3 runs 16 residues. The junction had 5 bases not matched to a gene; V was cut back by 5 bases and J by 1 base. Germline V gene data show CDR1 as SNHLY and CDR2 as FYNNEI. In nucleotides, the CDR3 is TGTGCCAGCAGTTTAACAGGGGTATCCTATAATTCACCCCTCCACTTT. Translating it yields CASSLTGVSYNSPLHF.

The chain couples TRBV10-3 to TRBJ2-1; D gene ambiguous. V lost 4 bases and J lost 4, with 8 bases in between. The CDR3 spans 13 residues. CDR1 is ENHRY and CDR2 is SYGVKD in the germline V gene. The chain's CDR3 is CAISGRLYNEQFF. DNA of the CDR3: TGTGCCATCAGTGGCAGGCTATACAATGAGCAGTTCTTC.

This clone was seen a single time. The chain uses TRBV29-1 and TRBJ2-1; 9 bases map to TRBD2. The V segment lost 3 bases and the J segment 8 bases; nucleotides outside the gene matches: 8. The germline gives CDR1 SQVTM, CDR2 ANQGSEA. CDR3 length: 14 residues. CDR3 amino acids: CSVDLAGGPDEQFF. The CDR3 nucleotides are TGCAGCGTTGATTTGGCGGGAGGGCCCGATGAGCAGTTCTTC.

This sequence joins TRBV6-1 and TRBJ2-7; D not certain. The CDR3 totals 12 residues. CDR1 and CDR2 from the germline V gene are MNHNS and SASEGT. V shed 11 bases and J shed 1 base, with 12 bases lying between them. The chain's CDR3 is CASLGSSYEQYF. The CDR3, as DNA: TGTGCCTCCCTGGGGTCATCCTACGAGCAGTACTTC.

CDR3 protein: CAISESMPSGSLYEQYF. The CDR3 DNA is TGTGCCATCAGTGAGTCGATGCCCAGCGGGAGCCTCTACGAGCAGTACTTC. This rearrangement joins TRBV10-3 to TRBJ2-7; 8 bases agree with TRBD2. CDR3 length: 17 amino acids. Looked up from germline, CDR1 is ENHRY and CDR2 is SYGVKD. V shed 0 bases and J 3 bases; nucleotides not matched to a gene: 10.

This clone was counted a few times. The chain has TRBV5-1 and TRBJ2-2; D not certain. The CDR3 extends over 11 amino acids. V dropped 0 bases and J dropped 10 bases, with 4 bases sitting between them. CDR1 and CDR2 (germline): SGHRS, YFSETQ. The CDR3 nucleotides read TGCGCCAGCAGCTTGGGCGAGGAGCTGTTTTTT. It yields the protein CASSLGEELFF.